This T cell receptor (beta chain) comes out of a study of T cell changes during pregnancy in multiple sclerosis. Between the trimmed V and J ends, which lost 6 bases and 0 bases, there was a span of 12 bases. The CDR3 is 15 amino acids. Germline V lookup: CDR1 LNHDA, CDR2 SQIVND (reference sequence). Data came from immunoSEQ multiplex PCR; TCRdb stores just in-frame clones and leaves some out. The sample lists about 36,000 clones, around 91% occurring once. The V gene is TRBV19, the J gene TRBJ2-1; possible D gene TRBD1, 6 bases. The receptor was isolated from a female donor with multiple sclerosis, enrolled in a pregnancy study. The specimen comprised CD8+ T cells from peripheral blood mononuclear cells, sampled in the third trimester of pregnancy. CDR3: CASSRTGSSYNEQFF. The CDR3 region has the DNA TGTGCCAGTAGCCGAACAGGGAGCTCCTACAATGAGCAGTTCTTC.